The rows below give T cell receptor beta chains drawn from one sample of a study of Ad26.COV2.S vaccination and SARS-CoV-2 variants. The repertoire was sequenced with immunoSEQ multiplex PCR; TCRdb's copy has only in-frame clones and lacks some. The sample lists some 270,000 clones; roughly 89% were seen once. The sequencing used peripheral blood, collected in a trial of Ad26.COV2.S vaccine versus placebo. The receptors stem from a person between 18 and 59 years old who received the Ad26.COV2.S COVID-19 vaccine or a placebo. Each CDR3 is given with its conserved first and last residue. The D gene is left open where the match is weak. Not every row has a clone size; where given, it reads once, few, many or a size class.

>TRBD2|TRBJ2-1|TRBV3-1/TRBV3-2|.
CASSRGGLAGVRRDNEQFF
TGTGCCAGCAGCCGAGGGGGACTAGCGGGAGTCAGGCGGGACAATGAGCAGTTCTTC
>.|TRBJ1-2|TRBV5-1|.
CASSSLEGTYGYTF
TGCGCCAGCAGCTCATTAGAGGGGACCTATGGCTACACCTTC
>.|TRBJ2-3|TRBV4-1|.
CASSQGPYSTDTQYF
TGCGCCAGCAGCCAAGGCCCCTACTCCACAGATACGCAGTATTTT
>.|TRBJ2-1|TRBV19|.
CASSIVSISYNEQFF
TGTGCCAGTAGTATAGTTAGCATCTCCTACAATGAGCAGTTCTTC
>.|TRBJ2-2|TRBV30|.
CAWSVSIPGELFF
TGTGCCTGGAGTGTATCTATTCCCGGGGAGCTGTTTTTT
>TRBD2|TRBJ2-1|TRBV14|.
CASSHALAGGARNNEQFF
TGTGCCAGCAGCCATGCTTTAGCGGGTGGGGCGAGGAACAATGAGCAGTTCTTC
>TRBD2|TRBJ2-3|TRBV2|.
CASSIGTSDSDTQYF
TGTGCCAGCAGTATCGGGACTAGCGACTCAGATACGCAGTATTTT
>.|TRBJ2-5|TRBV6-1|.
CASSEFMAVQETQYF
TGTGCCAGCAGTGAATTTATGGCGGTTCAAGAGACCCAGTACTTC
>.|TRBJ2-3|TRBV6-2/TRBV6-3|.
CASSSTRATTTDTQYF
TGTGCCAGCAGCTCAACCCGAGCTACCACCACAGATACGCAGTATTTT
>.|TRBJ1-2|TRBV6-6|once
CASSPEGRWNPGSYGYTF
TGTGCCAGCAGTCCAGAGGGACGCTGGAACCCTGGTAGCTATGGCTACACCTTC
>TRBD1|TRBJ2-5|TRBV3-1/TRBV3-2|.
CASSQGAGGLGETQYF
TGTGCCAGCAGCCAAGGGGCAGGGGGCTTAGGGGAGACCCAGTACTTC
>.|TRBJ2-3|TRBV10-3|.
CAISESTGGADTQYF
TGTGCCATCAGTGAGTCTACAGGGGGGGCAGATACGCAGTATTTT
>.|TRBJ2-1|TRBV18|.
CASSGFRAENNEQFF
TGTGCCAGCTCAGGGTTTCGGGCAGAGAACAATGAGCAGTTCTTC
>.|TRBJ1-1|TRBV4-3|.
CASSQSSILGTEAFF
TGCGCCAGCAGCCAAAGTTCCATCCTGGGCACTGAAGCTTTCTTT
>TRBD2|TRBJ2-3|TRBV30|few
CAWSVFSGGASDTQYF
TGTGCCTGGAGTGTATTTAGCGGGGGGGCATCAGATACGCAGTATTTT
>.|TRBJ2-1|TRBV7-3|.
CASSLRWGRYNEQFF
TGTGCCAGCAGCTTAAGGTGGGGGAGATACAATGAGCAGTTCTTC
>.|TRBJ1-5|TRBV6-2/TRBV6-3|.
CASSFWQGAQPQHF
TGTGCCAGCAGCTTCTGGCAGGGAGCTCAGCCCCAGCATTTT
>.|TRBJ2-2|TRBV27|.
CASSLSRQTTGELFF
TGTGCCAGCAGTTTATCGCGACAGACCACCGGGGAGCTGTTTTTT
>.|TRBJ2-3|TRBV9|once
CASSVDGALRTDTQYF
TGTGCCAGCAGCGTAGATGGGGCACTCCGCACAGATACGCAGTATTTT
>.|TRBJ1-2|TRBV12-3/TRBV12-4|.
CASQNDRVGYTF
TGTGCCAGTCAGAACGACCGCGTAGGCTACACCTTC
>TRBD1|TRBJ1-4|TRBV18|.
CASSLTGTNEKLFF
TGTGCCAGCTCTTTGACAGGGACTAATGAAAAACTGTTTTTT
>TRBD2|TRBJ2-1|TRBV6-2/TRBV6-3|.
CASSPSGGAVSEQFF
TGTGCCAGCAGTCCAAGCGGGGGGGCGGTGAGTGAGCAGTTCTTC
>TRBD2|TRBJ2-1|TRBV6-2/TRBV6-3|.
CASSLSGGPIVVFF
TGTGCCAGCAGTCTTAGCGGGGGGCCAATAGTCGTGTTCTTC
>TRBD1|TRBJ1-6|TRBV29-1|.
CSVVRDRGNSPLHF
TGCAGCGTTGTAAGAGACAGGGGGAATTCACCCCTCCACTTT
>.|TRBJ2-7|TRBV19|few
CASSIGVWREQYF
TGTGCCAGTAGTATCGGGGTGTGGCGCGAGCAGTACTTC
>.|TRBJ1-6|TRBV6-4|.
CASSDSGNSPLHF
TGTGCCAGCAGTGACTCTGGTAATTCACCCCTCCACTTT
>TRBD1|TRBJ1-2|TRBV4-3|once
CASSQEWTGGAIRYTF
TGCGCCAGCAGCCAAGAATGGACAGGTGGAGCTATCCGCTACACCTTC
>.|TRBJ2-7|TRBV11-2|.
CAIRPEGGSEQYF
TGTGCCATCAGACCGGAAGGAGGATCCGAGCAGTACTTC
>.|TRBJ2-2|TRBV24-1|.
CATSGGLNTGELFF
TGTGCCACCAGTGGAGGGCTGAACACCGGGGAGCTGTTTTTT
>TRBD1|TRBJ1-5|TRBV6-5|.
CASGRQGGGNQPQHF
TGTGCCAGCGGGCGACAGGGGGGGGGCAATCAGCCCCAGCATTTT
>.|TRBJ2-2|TRBV6-5|many
CATGQNTGELFF
TGTGCCACCGGACAGAACACCGGGGAGCTGTTTTTT
>.|TRBJ2-3|TRBV5-1|.
CASSSRLVTDTQYF
TGCGCCAGCAGCTCCCGACTCGTCACAGATACGCAGTATTTT
>TRBD2|TRBJ2-5|TRBV9|.
CASSVGGGQETQYF
TGTGCCAGCAGCGTAGGCGGGGGGCAAGAGACCCAGTACTTC
>.|TRBJ2-2|TRBV12-3/TRBV12-4|.
CASSTMNTGELFF
TGTGCCAGCAGTACTATGAACACCGGGGAGCTGTTTTTT
>.|TRBJ1-2|TRBV18|.
CASSPDRSGYTF
TGTGCCAGCTCACCAGACAGGTCTGGCTACACCTTC
>TRBD1|TRBJ2-1|TRBV19|once
CASSIRPGQGAYEQFF
TGTGCCAGTAGTATCCGTCCGGGACAGGGGGCCTATGAGCAGTTCTTC
>.|TRBJ1-2|TRBV4-1|.
CASSLSPPSHAGVYGYTF
TGCGCCAGCAGCCTCAGCCCCCCCTCTCACGCAGGTGTCTATGGCTACACCTTC
>.|TRBJ1-2|TRBV11-2|.
CASSPGGVEGYTF
TGTGCCAGCAGCCCGGGCGGGGTAGAAGGCTACACCTTC
>TRBD1|TRBJ1-1|TRBV5-5|.
CASSFTGQWNTEAFF
TGTGCCAGCAGCTTTACGGGACAGTGGAACACTGAAGCTTTCTTT
>.|TRBJ2-1|TRBV25-1|once
CASSEPSGGGAYNEQFF
TGTGCCAGCAGTGAACCTAGCGGAGGGGGGGCCTACAATGAGCAGTTCTTC
>TRBD1|TRBJ1-1|TRBV5-1|.
CASSLEGAWGNTEAFF
TGCGCCAGCAGCTTGGAGGGGGCCTGGGGGAACACTGAAGCTTTCTTT
>.|TRBJ1-2|TRBV7-6|.
CASSLVPSPQGNYGYTF
TGTGCCAGCAGCTTAGTCCCAAGCCCCCAGGGGAACTATGGCTACACCTTC
>.|TRBJ2-1|TRBV19|.
CASSIVGGFEEQFF
TGTGCCAGTAGTATAGTGGGCGGGTTCGAGGAGCAGTTCTTC
>TRBD1|TRBJ1-2|TRBV24-1|.
CATSDGTDFKGYTF
TGTGCCACCAGTGACGGGACAGACTTCAAAGGCTACACCTTC
>.|TRBJ1-1|TRBV6-5|.
CASSRGWVVSGEAFF
TGTGCCAGCAGTAGGGGGTGGGTTGTTTCGGGTGAAGCTTTCTTT
>TRBD2|TRBJ2-1|TRBV24-1|.
CATSDRNTGTRLNEQFF
TGTGCCACCAGTGATCGGAATACCGGGACTAGGCTCAATGAGCAGTTCTTC
>.|TRBJ1-5|TRBV4-2|once
CASKRDSISNQPQHF
TGTGCCAGCAAACGGGACTCAATTAGCAATCAGCCCCAGCATTTT
>.|TRBJ2-1|TRBV11-2|.
CASSLEGLTTFF
TGTGCCAGCAGCTTAGAAGGCCTAACCACGTTCTTC
>.|TRBJ2-2|TRBV28|.
CATRPWDTGELFF
TGTGCCACCCGCCCCTGGGACACCGGGGAGCTGTTTTTT
>TRBD1|TRBJ1-1|TRBV30|.
CAWSALRGEAFF
TGTGCCTGGAGTGCCCTCAGGGGGGAAGCTTTCTTT
>.|TRBJ1-5|TRBV18|.
CASSPGGQPYSNQPQHF
TGTGCCAGCTCACCTGGGGGGCAGCCTTATAGCAATCAGCCCCAGCATTTT
>TRBD2|TRBJ2-3|TRBV3-1/TRBV3-2|.
CASSLARLAGGRDTQYF
TGTGCCAGCAGCCTCGCCCGGCTAGCGGGGGGGCGAGATACGCAGTATTTT
>.|TRBJ1-1|TRBV27|.
CASSLYWNTEAFF
TGTGCCAGCAGTTTATACTGGAACACTGAAGCTTTCTTT